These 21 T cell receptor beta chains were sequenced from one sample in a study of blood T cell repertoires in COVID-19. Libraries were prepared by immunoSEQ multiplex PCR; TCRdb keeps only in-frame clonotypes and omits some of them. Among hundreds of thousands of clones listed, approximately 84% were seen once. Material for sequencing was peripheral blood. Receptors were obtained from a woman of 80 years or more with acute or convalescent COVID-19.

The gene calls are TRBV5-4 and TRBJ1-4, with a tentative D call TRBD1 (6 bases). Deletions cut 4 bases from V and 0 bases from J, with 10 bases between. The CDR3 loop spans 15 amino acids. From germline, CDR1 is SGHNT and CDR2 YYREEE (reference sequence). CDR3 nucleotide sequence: TGTGCCAGCAGCCCGGGACACACAACTAATGAAAAACTGTTTTTT. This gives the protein CASSPGHTTNEKLFF.

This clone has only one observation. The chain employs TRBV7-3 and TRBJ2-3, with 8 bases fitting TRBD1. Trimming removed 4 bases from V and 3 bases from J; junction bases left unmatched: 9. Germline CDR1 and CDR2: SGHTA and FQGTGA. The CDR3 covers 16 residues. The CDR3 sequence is CASSWGQVGSTDTQYF. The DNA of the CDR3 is TGTGCCAGCAGCTGGGGACAGGTTGGATCAACAGATACGCAGTATTTT.

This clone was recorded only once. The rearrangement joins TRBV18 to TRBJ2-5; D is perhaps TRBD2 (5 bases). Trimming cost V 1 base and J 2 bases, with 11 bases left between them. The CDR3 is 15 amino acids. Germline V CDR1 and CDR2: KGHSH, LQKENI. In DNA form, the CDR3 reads TGTGCCAGCTCACCACGGGCGGGTGGGCAAGAGACCCAGTACTTC. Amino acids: CASSPRAGGQETQYF.

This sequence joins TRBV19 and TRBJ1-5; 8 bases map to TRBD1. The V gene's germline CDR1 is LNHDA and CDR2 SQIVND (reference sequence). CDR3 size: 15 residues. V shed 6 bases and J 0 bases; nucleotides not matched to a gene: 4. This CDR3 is CASRPTGVSNQPQHF. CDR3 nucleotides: TGTGCCAGTAGGCCGACAGGGGTTAGCAATCAGCCCCAGCATTTT.

The CDR3: CASSLGLLEEKLFF. Here the CDR3 DNA reads TGTGCCAGCAGCTTGGGACTTCTTGAGGAAAAACTGTTTTTT. The V call is TRBV7-2, the J call TRBJ1-4, with D possibly TRBD1 on 5 matching bases. CDR3 size: 14 residues. V was shortened by 3 bases and J by 8 bases, with 13 bases between the two germline ends. Germline assignment: CDR1 SGHTA and CDR2 FQGNSA. The variable domain in full, completed from reference TRBV7-2 and TRBJ1-4, reads GAGVSQSPSNKVTEKGKDVELRCDPISGHTALYWYRQSLGQGLEFLIYFQGNSAPDKSGLPSDRFSAERTGGSVSTLTIQRTQQEDSAVYLCASSLGLLEEKLFFGSGTQLSVL.

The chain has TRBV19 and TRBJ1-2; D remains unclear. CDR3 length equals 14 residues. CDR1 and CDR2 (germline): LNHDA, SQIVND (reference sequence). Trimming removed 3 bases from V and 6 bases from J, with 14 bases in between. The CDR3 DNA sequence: TGTGCCAGTAGTATCCCCCTCGGACTGGATGGCTACACCTTC. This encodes CASSIPLGLDGYTF. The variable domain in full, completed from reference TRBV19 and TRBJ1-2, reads DGGITQSPKYLFRKEGQNVTLSCEQNLNHDAMYWYRQDPGQGLRLIYYSQIVNDFQKGDIAEGYSVSREKKESFPLTVTSAQKNPTAFYLCASSIPLGLDGYTFGSGTRLTVV.

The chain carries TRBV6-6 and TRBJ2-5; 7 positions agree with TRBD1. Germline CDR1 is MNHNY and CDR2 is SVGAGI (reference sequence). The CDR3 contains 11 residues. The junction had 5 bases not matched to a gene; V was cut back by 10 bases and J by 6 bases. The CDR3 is CATEQGKTQYF. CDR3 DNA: TGTGCCACCGAACAGGGGAAGACCCAGTACTTC.

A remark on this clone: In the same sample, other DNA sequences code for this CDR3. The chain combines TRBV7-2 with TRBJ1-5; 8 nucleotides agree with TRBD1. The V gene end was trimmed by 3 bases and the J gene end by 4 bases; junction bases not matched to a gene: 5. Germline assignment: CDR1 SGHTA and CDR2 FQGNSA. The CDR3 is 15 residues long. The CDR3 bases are TGTGCCAGCAGCTTCGACAGGGGTGGGAATCAGCCCCAGCATTTT. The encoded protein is CASSFDRGGNQPQHF.

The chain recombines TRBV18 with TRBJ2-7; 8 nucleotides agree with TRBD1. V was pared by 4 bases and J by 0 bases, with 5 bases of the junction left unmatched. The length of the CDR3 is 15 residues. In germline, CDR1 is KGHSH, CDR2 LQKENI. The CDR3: CASSQLTGASYEQYF. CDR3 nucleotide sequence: TGTGCCAGCTCACAATTGACAGGGGCCTCCTACGAGCAGTACTTC.

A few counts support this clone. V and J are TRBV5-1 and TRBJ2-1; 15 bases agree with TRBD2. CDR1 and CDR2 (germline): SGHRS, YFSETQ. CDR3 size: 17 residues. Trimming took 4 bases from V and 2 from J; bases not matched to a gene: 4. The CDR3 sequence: CASSVGTSGRTYNEQFF. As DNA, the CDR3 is TGCGCCAGCAGCGTAGGGACTAGCGGGAGGACCTACAATGAGCAGTTCTTC.

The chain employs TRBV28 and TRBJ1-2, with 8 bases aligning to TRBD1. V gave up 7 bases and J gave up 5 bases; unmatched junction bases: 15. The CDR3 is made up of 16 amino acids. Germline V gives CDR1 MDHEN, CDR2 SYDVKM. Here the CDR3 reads CASNTRQGPLGYGYTF. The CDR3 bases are TGTGCCAGCAACACAAGACAGGGGCCCTTGGGGTATGGCTACACCTTC.

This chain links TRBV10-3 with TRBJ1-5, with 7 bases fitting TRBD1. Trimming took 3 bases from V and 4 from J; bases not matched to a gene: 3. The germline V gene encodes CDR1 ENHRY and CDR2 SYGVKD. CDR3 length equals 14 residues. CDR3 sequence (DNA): TGTGCCATCAGTGACGGCAGGGGGAATCAGCCCCAGCATTTT. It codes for CAISDGRGNQPQHF.

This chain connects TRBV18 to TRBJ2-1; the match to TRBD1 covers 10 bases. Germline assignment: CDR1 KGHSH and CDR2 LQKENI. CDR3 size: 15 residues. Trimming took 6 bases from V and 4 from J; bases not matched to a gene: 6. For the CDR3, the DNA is TGTGCCAGCTCTTCGGGACAGGGGAGTTACAATGAGCAGTTCTTC. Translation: CASSSGQGSYNEQFF.

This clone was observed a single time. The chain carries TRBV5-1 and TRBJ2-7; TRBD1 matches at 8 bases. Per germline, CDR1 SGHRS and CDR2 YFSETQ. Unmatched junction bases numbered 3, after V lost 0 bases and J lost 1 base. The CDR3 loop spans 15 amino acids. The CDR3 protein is CASSLGTGFSYEQYF. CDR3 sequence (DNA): TGCGCCAGCAGCTTGGGGACAGGGTTTTCCTACGAGCAGTACTTC.

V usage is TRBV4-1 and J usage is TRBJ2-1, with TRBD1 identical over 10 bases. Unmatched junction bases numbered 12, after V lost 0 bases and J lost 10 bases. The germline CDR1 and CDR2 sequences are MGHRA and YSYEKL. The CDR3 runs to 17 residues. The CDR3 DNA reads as TGCGCCAGCAGCCAAGATGCGGGGACAGGGGATTTACCGGAGCAGTTCTTC. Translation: CASSQDAGTGDLPEQFF.

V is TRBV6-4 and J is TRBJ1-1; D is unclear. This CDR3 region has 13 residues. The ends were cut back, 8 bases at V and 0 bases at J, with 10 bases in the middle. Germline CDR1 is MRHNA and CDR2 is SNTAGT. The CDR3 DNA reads TGTGCCAGCGGTCAAGACATGAACACTGAAGCTTTCTTT. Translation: CASGQDMNTEAFF.

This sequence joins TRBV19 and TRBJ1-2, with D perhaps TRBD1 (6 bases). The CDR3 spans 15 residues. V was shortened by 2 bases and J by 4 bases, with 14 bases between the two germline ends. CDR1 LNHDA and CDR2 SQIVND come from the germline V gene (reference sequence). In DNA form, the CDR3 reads TGTGCCAGTAGTATATCAGGACAAGGGGGCTATGGCTACACCTTC. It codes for CASSISGQGGYGYTF.

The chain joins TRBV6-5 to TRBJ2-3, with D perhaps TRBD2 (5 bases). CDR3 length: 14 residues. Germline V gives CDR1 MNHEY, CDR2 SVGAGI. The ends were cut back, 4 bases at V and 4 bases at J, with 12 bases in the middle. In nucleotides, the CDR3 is TGTGCCAGCAGTTTGTTGGGAGCCTCAGATACGCAGTATTTT. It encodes CASSLLGASDTQYF.

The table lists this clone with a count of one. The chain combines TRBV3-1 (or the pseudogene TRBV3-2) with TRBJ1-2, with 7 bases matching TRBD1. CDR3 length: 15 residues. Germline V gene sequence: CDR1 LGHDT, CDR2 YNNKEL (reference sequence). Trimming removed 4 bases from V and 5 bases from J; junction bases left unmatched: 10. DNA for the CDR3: TGTGCCAGCAGCCGTGGACAGGCCTTAAAGTATGGCTACACCTTC. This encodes CASSRGQALKYGYTF.

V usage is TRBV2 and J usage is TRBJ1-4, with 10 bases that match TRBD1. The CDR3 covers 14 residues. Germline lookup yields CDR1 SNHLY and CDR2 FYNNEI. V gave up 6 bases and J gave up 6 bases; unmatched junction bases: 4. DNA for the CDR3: TGTGCCAGCAGATGGGGGACAGGGGATGAAAAACTGTTTTTT. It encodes CASRWGTGDEKLFF.

The DNA of the CDR3 is TGTGCCAGCAGCTTATGGGGAGTTCAGCCCCAGCATTTT. Translating gives CASSLWGVQPQHF. The gene calls are TRBV7-2 and TRBJ1-5, with D hard to call. Trimming pared 2 bases from V and 6 bases from J, leaving 8 bases between. CDR3 length equals 13 residues. The V gene's germline CDR1 is SGHTA and CDR2 FQGNSA.